The source of this TCR beta chain is a study of cytomegalovirus exposure and HLA in healthy donors. General observations from the study: Analysis was performed later, and it showed HLA-associated TCR beta chains to be more clonally expanded than equally common others. It was likely that a cluster of highly shared sequence variants was a sequencing artifact. The HLA-A and HLA-B alleles of most subjects were reportedly predicted accurately from TCR beta sequences.

Points on this clone: Its antigen is currently unknown.

60 Vbeta and 13 Jbeta primers were used in PCR. In the study's own analysis: The authors later counted tens of millions of unique TCR beta chains, roughly 11 million of them shared. Libraries were prepared by immunoSEQ multiplex PCR; TCRdb keeps only in-frame clonotypes and omits some of them. The V and J calls and clone size are taken from that table; D and trimming were inferred from the DNA. The repertoire holds around 150,000 clones, with about 72% as singletons. Sequenced material: PBMCs. The source of this sequence is a man in his forties in good health and CMV-seronegative.

The CDR3 coding sequence is TGTGCCACCAGCAGAGATTACAGGGCCAATCAGCCCCAGCATTTT. Its translation is CATSRDYRANQPQHF. The chain is built from TRBV15 and TRBJ1-5; D may be TRBD1 (6 bases). The CDR3 consists of 15 residues. CDR1 is LNHNV and CDR2 is YYDKDF in the germline V gene (reference sequence). V gave up 0 bases and J gave up 3 bases, with 9 bases separating them.